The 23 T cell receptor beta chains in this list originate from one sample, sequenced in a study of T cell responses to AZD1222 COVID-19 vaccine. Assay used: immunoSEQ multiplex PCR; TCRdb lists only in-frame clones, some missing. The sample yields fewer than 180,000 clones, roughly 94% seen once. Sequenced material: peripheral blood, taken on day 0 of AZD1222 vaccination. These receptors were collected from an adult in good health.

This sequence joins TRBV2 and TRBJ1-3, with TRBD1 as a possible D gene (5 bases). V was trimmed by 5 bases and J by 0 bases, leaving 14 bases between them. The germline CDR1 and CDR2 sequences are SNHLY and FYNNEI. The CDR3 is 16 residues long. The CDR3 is CASSMGRVRSGNTIYF. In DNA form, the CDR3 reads TGTGCCAGCAGTATGGGGCGGGTACGCTCTGGAAACACCATATATTTT.

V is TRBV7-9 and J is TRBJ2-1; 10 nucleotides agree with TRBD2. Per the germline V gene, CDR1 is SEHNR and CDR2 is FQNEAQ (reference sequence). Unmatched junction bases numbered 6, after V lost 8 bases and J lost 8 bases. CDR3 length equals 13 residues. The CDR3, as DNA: TGTGCCAGCTTTTCTAGCGGGAGTGATGAGCAGTTCTTC. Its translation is CASFSSGSDEQFF.

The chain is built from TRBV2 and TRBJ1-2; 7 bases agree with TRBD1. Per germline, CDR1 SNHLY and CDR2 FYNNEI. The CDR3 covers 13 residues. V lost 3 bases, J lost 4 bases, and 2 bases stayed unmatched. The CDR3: CASSEDRSYGYTF. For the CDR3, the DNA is TGTGCCAGCAGTGAGGACAGGAGCTATGGCTACACCTTC.

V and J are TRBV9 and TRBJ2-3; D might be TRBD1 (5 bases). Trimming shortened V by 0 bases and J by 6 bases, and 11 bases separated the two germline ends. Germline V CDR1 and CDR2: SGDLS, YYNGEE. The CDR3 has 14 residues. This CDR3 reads CASSVGPGADTQYF. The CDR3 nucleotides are TGTGCCAGCAGCGTAGGTCCTGGGGCTGATACGCAGTATTTT.

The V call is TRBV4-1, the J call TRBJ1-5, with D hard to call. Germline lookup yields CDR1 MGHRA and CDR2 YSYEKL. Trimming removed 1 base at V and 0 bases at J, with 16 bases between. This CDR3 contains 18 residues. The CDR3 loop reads CASSQVVGTPYSNQPQHF. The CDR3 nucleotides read TGCGCCAGCAGCCAAGTCGTGGGCACCCCTTATAGCAATCAGCCCCAGCATTTT.

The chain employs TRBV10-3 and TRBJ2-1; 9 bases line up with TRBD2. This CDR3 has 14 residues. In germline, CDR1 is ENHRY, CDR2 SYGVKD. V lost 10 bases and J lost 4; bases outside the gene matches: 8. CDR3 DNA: TGTGCCAGCCACGGGCTAGCGGGGTACAATGAGCAGTTCTTC. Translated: CASHGLAGYNEQFF.

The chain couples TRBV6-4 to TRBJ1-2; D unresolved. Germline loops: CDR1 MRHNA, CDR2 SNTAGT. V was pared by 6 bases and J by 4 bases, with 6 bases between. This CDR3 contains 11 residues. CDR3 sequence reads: CASRGPYGYTF. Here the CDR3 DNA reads TGTGCCAGCAGAGGACCCTATGGCTACACCTTC.

The CDR3 nucleotides read TGTGCCAGCAGTTGGGGGATGAACACTGAAGCTTTCTTT. It encodes CASSWGMNTEAFF. The V call is TRBV7-2, the J call TRBJ1-1; TRBD1 is a possible D gene (5 bases). V was clipped by 6 bases and J by 0 bases, with 8 bases between them. The CDR3 spans 13 residues. CDR1 is SGHTA and CDR2 is FQGNSA in the germline V gene. Combining the CDR3 with reference TRBV7-2 and TRBJ1-1 gives the whole variable domain GAGVSQSPSNKVTEKGKDVELRCDPISGHTALYWYRQSLGQGLEFLIYFQGNSAPDKSGLPSDRFSAERTGGSVSTLTIQRTQQEDSAVYLCASSWGMNTEAFFGQGTRLTVV.

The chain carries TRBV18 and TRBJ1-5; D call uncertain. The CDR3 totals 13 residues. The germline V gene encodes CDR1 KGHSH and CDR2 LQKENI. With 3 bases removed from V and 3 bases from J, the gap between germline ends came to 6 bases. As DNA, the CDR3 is TGTGCCAGCTCACCGGGCCCCAATCAGCCCCAGCATTTT. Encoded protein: CASSPGPNQPQHF.

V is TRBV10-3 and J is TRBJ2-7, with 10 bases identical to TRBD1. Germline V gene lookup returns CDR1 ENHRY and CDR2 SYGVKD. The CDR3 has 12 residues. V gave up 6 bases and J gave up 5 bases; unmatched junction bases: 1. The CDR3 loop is CAIRGTGDEQYV. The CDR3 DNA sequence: TGTGCCATCAGGGGGACAGGGGACGAGCAGTACGTC.

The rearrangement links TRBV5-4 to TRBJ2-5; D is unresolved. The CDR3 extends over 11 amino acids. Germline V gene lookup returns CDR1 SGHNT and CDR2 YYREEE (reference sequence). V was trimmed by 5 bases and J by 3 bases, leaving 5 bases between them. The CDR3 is CASRHKETQYF. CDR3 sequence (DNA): TGTGCCAGCAGACATAAAGAGACCCAGTACTTC. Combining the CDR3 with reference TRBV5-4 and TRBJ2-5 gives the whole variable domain ETGVTQSPTHLIKTRGQQVTLRCSSQSGHNTVSWYQQALGQGPQFIFQYYREEENGRGNFPPRFSGLQFPNYSSELNVNALELDDSALYLCASRHKETQYFGPGTRLLVL.

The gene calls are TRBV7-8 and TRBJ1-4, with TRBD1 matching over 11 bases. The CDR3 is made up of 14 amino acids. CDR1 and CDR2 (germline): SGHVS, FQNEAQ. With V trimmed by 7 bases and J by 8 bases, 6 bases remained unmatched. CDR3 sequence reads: CASTPGTGGEKLFF. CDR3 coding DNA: TGTGCCAGCACCCCCGGGACAGGGGGGGAAAAACTGTTTTTT.

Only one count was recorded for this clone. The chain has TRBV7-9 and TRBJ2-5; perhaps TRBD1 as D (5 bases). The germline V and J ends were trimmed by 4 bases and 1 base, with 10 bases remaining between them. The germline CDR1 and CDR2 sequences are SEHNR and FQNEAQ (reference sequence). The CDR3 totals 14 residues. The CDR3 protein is CASSSRQTQETQYF. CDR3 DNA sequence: TGTGCCAGCAGCTCCCGACAGACCCAAGAGACCCAGTACTTC.

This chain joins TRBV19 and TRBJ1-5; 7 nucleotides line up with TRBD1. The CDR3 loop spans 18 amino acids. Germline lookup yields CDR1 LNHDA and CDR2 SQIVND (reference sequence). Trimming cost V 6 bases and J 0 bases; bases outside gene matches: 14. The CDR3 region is CASSRDTGVGYSNQPQHF. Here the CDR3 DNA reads TGTGCCAGTAGCAGGGACACAGGGGTGGGATATAGCAATCAGCCCCAGCATTTT.

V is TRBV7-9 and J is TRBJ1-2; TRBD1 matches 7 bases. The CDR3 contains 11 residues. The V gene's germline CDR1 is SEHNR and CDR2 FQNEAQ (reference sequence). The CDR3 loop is CAIGTDYGYTF. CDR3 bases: TGTGCTATCGGGACAGACTATGGCTACACCTTC.

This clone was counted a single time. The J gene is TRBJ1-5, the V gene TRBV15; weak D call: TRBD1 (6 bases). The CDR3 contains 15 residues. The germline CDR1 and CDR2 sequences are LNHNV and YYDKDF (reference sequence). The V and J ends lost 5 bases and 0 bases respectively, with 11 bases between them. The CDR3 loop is CATSGGASSNQPQHF. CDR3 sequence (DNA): TGTGCCACCAGCGGGGGGGCCTCTAGCAATCAGCCCCAGCATTTT.

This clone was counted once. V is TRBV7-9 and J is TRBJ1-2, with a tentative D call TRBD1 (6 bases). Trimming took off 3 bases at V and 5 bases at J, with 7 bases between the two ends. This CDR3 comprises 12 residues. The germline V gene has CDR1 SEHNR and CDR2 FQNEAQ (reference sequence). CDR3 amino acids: CASSFTGYGYTF. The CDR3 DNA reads TGTGCCAGCAGCTTCACAGGGTATGGCTACACCTTC.

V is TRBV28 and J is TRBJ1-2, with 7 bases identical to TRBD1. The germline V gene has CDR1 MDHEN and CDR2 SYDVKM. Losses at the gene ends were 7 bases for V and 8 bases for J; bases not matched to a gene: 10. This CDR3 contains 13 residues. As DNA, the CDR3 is TGTGCCAGCAACATGGACAGGCTTTGGGGCTACACCTTC. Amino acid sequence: CASNMDRLWGYTF.

The CDR3, as DNA: TGTGCCACCCGAGACTCTGGAAACACCATATATTTT. Translated: CATRDSGNTIYF. The chain is built from TRBV24-1 and TRBJ1-3; unclear D gene. The V end lost 9 bases, the J end lost 0 bases, and 5 bases lay between the germline ends. This CDR3 comprises 12 residues. The germline CDR1 and CDR2 sequences are KGHDR and SFDVKD.

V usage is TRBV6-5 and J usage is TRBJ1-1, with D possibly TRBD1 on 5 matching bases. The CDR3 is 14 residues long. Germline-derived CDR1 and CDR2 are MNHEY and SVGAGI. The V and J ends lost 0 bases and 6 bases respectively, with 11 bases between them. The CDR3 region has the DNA TGTGCCAGCAGTTACTCGTGGGGGGGGTCTGAAGCTTTCTTT. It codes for CASSYSWGGSEAFF.

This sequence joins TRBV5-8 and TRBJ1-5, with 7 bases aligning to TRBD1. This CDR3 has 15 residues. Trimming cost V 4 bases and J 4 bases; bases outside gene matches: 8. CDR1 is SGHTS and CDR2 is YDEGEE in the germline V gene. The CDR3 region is CASSPGDSSNQPQHF. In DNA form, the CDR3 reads TGTGCCAGCAGCCCCGGGGACAGTTCAAATCAGCCCCAGCATTTT. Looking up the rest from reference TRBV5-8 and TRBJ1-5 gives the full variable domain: EAGVTQSPTHLIKTRGQQATLRCSPISGHTSVYWYQQALGLGLQFLLWYDEGEERNRGNFPPRFSGRQFPNYSSELNVNALELEDSALYLCASSPGDSSNQPQHFGDGTRLSIL.

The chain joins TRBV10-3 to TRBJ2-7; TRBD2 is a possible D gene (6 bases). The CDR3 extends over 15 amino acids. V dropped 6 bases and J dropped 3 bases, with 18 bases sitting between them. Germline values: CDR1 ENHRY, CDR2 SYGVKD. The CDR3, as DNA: TGTGCCATCAGCCCCGGGACTCATATCGGCTACGAGCAGTACGTC. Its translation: CAISPGTHIGYEQYV.

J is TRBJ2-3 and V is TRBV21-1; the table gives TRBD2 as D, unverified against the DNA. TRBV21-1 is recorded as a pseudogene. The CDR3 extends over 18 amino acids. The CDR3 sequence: CASSKSRPAGLATDTQYF. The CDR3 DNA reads TGTGCCAGCAGCAAATCTCGCCCTGCCGGACTAGCCACAGATACGCAGTATTTT.